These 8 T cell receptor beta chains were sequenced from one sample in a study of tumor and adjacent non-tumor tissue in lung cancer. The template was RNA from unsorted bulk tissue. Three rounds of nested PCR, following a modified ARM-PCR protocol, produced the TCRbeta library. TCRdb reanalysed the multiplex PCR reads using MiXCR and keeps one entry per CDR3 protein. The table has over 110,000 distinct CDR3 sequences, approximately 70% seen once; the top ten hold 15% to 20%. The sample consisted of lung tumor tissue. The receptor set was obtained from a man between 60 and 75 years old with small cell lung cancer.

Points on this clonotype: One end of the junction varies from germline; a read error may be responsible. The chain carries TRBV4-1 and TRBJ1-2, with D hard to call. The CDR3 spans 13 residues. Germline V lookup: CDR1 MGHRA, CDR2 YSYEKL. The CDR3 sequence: CASSQDQDYGYSF. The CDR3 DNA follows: TGCGCCAGCAGCCAAGACCAAGACTATGGCTACTCATTC.

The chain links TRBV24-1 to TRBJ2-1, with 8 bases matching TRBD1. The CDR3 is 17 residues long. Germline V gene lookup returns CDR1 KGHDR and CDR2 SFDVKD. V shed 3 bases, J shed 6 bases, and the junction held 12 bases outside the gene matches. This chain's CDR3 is CATSDPKETGVINEQFF. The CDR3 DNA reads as TGTGCCACCAGTGATCCGAAGGAGACAGGGGTAATCAATGAGCAGTTCTTC.

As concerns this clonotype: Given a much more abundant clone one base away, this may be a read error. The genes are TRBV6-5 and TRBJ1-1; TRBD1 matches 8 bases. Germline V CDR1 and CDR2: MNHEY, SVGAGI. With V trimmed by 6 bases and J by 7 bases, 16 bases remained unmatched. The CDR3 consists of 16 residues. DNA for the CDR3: TGTGCCAGCAGCCTATCGTCAGGGGGCCGTCAGGTTGAAGCTTTCTTT. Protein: CASSLSSGGRQVEAFF.

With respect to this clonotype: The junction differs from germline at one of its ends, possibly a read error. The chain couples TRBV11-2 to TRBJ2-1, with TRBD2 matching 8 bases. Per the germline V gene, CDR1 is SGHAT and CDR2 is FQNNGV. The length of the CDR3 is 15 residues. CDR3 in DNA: TGTGTCAGCAGCTTCGAGCGGGGGCCGGGGAATGAGCAATTCTTC. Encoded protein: CVSSFERGPGNEQFF.

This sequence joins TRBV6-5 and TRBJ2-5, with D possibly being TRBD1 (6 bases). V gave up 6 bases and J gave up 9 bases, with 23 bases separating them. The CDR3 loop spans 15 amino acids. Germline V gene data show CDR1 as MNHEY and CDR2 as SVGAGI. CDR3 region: CASSPRTGGRGAQYF. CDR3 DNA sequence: TGTGCCAGCAGCCCCCGGACTGGGGGCCGAGGGGCCCAGTACTTC.

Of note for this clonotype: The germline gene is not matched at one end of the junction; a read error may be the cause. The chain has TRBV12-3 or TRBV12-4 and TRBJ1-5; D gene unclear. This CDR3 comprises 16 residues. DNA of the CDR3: TGTGCCAGCAGTAACAGTGGACGGTGTAGCAATCAGTCCCAGCATTTT. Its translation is CASSNSGRCSNQSQHF.

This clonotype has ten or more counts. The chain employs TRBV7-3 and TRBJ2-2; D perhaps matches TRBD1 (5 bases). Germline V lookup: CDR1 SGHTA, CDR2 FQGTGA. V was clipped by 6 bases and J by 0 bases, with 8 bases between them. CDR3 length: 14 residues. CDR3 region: CASRQGPNTGELFF. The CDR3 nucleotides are TGTGCCAGCAGGCAGGGTCCGAACACCGGGGAGCTGTTTTTT.

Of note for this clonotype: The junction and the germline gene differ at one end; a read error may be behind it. The CDR3, as DNA: TGTACCAGCATGGCGCAAGGGGGGCCGAATGAGCAGTACTTC. It is translated as CTSMAQGGPNEQYF. The chain combines TRBV28 with TRBJ2-7, with D perhaps being TRBD1 or TRBD2 (6 bases each). Germline values: CDR1 MDHEN, CDR2 SYDVKM. The CDR3 loop spans 14 amino acids. Using reference TRBV28 and TRBJ2-7 for the parts outside the CDR3, the full variable domain is DVKVTQSSRYLVKRTGEKVFLECVQDMDHENMFWYRQDPGLGLRLIYFSYDVKMKEKGDIPEGYSVSREKKERFSLILESASTNQTSMYLCTSMAQGGPNEQYFGPGTRLTVT.